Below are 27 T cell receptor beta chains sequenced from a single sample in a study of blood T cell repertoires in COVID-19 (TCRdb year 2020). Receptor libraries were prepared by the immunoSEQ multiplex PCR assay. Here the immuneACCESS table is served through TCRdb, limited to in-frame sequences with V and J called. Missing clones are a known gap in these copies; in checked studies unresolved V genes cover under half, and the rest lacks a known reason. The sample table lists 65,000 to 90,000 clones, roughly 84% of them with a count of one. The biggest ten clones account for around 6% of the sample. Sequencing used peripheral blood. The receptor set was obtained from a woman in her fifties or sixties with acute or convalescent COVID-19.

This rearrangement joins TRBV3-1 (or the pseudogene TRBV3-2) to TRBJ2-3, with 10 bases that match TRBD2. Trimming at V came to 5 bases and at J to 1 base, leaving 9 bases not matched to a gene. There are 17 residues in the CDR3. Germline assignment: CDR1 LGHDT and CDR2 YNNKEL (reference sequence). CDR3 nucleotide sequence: TGTGCCAGCAGCTCCCGCGGAGCGGGGGGGGGCACAGATACGCAGTATTTT. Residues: CASSSRGAGGGTDTQYF.

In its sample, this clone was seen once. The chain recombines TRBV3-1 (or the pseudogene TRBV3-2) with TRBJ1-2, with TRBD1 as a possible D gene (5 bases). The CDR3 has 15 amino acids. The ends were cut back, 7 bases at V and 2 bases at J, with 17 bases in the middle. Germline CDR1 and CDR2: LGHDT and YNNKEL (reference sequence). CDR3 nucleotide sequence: TGTGCCAGCACCGGGGGAACAGCGATAAACTATGGCTACACCTTC. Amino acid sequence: CASTGGTAINYGYTF.

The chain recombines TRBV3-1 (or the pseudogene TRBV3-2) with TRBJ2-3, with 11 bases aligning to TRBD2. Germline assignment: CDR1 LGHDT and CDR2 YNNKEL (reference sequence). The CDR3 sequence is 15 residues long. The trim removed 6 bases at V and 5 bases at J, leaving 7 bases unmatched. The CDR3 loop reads CASSPSLAGGDTQYF. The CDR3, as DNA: TGTGCCAGCAGTCCGAGTCTAGCGGGAGGAGATACGCAGTATTTT.

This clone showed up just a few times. The CDR3 reads CASSLAGGPGETQYF. The CDR3 DNA reads as TGTGCCAGCAGCTTAGCGGGGGGGCCTGGGGAGACCCAGTACTTC. The chain combines TRBV5-4 with TRBJ2-5; 10 positions match TRBD2. Germline V gene sequence: CDR1 SGHNT, CDR2 YYREEE (reference sequence). Losses at the gene ends were 2 bases for V and 5 bases for J; bases not matched to a gene: 6. The CDR3 totals 15 residues.

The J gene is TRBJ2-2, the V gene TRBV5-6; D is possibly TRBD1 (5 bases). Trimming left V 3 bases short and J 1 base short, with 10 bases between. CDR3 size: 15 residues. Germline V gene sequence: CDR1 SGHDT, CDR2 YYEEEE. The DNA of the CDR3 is TGTGCCAGCAGCTGGGAAAGGGGGAACACCGGGGAGCTGTTTTTT. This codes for CASSWERGNTGELFF.

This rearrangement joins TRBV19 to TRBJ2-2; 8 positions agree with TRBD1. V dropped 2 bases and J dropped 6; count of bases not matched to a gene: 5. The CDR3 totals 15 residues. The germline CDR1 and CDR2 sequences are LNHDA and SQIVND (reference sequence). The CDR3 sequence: CASSIPAGGSGELFF. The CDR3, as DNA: TGTGCCAGTAGTATACCGGCAGGGGGCTCCGGGGAGCTGTTTTTT.

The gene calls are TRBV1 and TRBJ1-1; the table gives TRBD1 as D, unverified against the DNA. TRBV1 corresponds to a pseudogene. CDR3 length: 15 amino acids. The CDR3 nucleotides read TGCACCAGCAGCCTAGAGACAGGGGCGAACACTGAAGCTTTCTTT. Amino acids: CTSSLETGANTEAFF.

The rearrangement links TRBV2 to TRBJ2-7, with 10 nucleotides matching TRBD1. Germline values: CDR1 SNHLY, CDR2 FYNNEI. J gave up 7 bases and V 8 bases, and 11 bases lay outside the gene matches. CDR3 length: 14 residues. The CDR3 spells CASGPGTGVGEQYF. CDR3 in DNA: TGTGCCAGCGGTCCCGGGACAGGGGTCGGAGAGCAGTACTTC.

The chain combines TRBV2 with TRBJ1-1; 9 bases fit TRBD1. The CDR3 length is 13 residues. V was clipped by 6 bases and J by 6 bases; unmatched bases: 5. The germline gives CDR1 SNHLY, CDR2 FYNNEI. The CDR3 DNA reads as TGTGCCAGCAGGTTGGGACAGGGCCCTGAAGCTTTCTTT. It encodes CASRLGQGPEAFF.

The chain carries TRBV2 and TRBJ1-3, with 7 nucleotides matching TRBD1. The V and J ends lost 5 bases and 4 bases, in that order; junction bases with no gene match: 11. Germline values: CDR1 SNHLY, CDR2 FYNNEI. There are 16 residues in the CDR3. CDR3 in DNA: TGTGCCAGCAGTTGGGACAGCCGTCTCGCCGGAAACACCATATATTTT. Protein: CASSWDSRLAGNTIYF.

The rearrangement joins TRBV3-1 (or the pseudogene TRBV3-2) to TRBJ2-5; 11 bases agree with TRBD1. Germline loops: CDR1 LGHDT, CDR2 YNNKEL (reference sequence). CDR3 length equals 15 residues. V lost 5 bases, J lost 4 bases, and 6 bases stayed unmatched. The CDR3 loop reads CASSFGTGGGETQYF. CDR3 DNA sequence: TGTGCCAGCAGCTTCGGGACAGGGGGTGGAGAGACCCAGTACTTC.

For the CDR3, the DNA is TGTGCCAGCAGCCAATCAGGGGGGAACACTGAAGCTTTCTTT. Translated: CASSQSGGNTEAFF. The V and J genes are TRBV3-1 (or the pseudogene TRBV3-2) and TRBJ1-1; 7 nucleotides line up with TRBD1. The V gene's germline CDR1 is LGHDT and CDR2 YNNKEL (reference sequence). The CDR3 is made up of 14 amino acids. V dropped 2 bases and J dropped 1; count of bases not matched to a gene: 1.

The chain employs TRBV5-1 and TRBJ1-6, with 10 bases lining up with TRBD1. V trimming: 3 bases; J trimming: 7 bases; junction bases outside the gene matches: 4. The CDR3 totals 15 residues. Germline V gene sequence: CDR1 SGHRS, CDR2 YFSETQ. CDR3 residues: CASSSRQGANSPLHF. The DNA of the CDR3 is TGCGCCAGCAGCTCTCGACAGGGGGCCAATTCACCCCTCCACTTT.

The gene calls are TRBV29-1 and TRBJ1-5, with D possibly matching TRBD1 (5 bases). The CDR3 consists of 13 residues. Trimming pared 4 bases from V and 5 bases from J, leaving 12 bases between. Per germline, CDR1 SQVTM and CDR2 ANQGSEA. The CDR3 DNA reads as TGCAGCGTTGTGGTACAGGTCGATCAGCCCCAGCATTTT. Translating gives CSVVVQVDQPQHF.

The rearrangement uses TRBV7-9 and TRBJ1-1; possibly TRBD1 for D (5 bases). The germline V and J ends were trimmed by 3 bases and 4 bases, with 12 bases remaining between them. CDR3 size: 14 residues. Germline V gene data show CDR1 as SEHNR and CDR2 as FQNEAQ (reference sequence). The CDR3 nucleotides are TGTGCCAGCAGCTTGAAGGGGATGGGCACTGAAGCTTTCTTT. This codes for CASSLKGMGTEAFF.

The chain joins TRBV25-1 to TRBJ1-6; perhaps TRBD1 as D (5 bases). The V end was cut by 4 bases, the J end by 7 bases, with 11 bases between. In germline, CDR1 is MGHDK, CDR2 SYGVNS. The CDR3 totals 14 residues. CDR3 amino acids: CASSAGFGNSPLHF. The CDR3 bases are TGTGCCAGCAGTGCAGGGTTCGGGAATTCACCCCTCCACTTT. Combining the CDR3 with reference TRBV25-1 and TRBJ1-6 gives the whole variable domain EADIYQTPRYLVIGTGKKITLECSQTMGHDKMYWYQQDPGMELHLIHYSYGVNSTEKGDLSSESTVSRIRTEHFPLTLESARPSHTSQYLCASSAGFGNSPLHFGNGTRLTVT.

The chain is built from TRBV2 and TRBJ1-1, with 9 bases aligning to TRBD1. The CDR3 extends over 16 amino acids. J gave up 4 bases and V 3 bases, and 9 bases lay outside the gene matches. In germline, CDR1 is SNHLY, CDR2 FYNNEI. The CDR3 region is CASSEWTGVKGTEAFF. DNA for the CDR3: TGTGCCAGCAGTGAGTGGACAGGGGTAAAAGGCACTGAAGCTTTCTTT. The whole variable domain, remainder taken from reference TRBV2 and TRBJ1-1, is EPEVTQTPSHQVTQMGQEVILRCVPISNHLYFYWYRQILGQKVEFLVSFYNNEISEKSEIFDDQFSVERPDGSNFTLKIRSTKLEDSAMYFCASSEWTGVKGTEAFFGQGTRLTVV.

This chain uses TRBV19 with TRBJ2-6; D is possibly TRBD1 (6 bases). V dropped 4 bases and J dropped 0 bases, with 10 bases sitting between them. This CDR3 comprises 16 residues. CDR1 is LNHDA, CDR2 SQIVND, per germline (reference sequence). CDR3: CASSRVGGSGANVLTF. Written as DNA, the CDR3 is TGTGCCAGTAGTAGGGTAGGGGGCTCTGGGGCCAACGTCCTGACTTTC. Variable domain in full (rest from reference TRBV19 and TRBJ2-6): DGGITQSPKYLFRKEGQNVTLSCEQNLNHDAMYWYRQDPGQGLRLIYYSQIVNDFQKGDIAEGYSVSREKKESFPLTVTSAQKNPTAFYLCASSRVGGSGANVLTFGAGSRLTVL.

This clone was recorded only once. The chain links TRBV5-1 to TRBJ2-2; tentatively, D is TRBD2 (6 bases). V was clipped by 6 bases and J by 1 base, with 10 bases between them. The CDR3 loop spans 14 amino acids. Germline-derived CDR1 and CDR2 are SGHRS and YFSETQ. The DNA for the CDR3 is TGCGCCAGCACTATTAGCGGGAACACCGGGGAGCTGTTTTTT. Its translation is CASTISGNTGELFF.

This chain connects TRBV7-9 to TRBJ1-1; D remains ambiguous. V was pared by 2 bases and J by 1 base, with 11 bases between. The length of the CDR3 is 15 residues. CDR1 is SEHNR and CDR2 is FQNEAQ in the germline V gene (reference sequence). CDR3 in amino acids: CASSLWAGENTEAFF. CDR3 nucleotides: TGTGCCAGCAGCTTATGGGCCGGGGAGAACACTGAAGCTTTCTTT. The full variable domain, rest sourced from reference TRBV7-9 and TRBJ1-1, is DTGVSQNPRHKITKRGQNVTFRCDPISEHNRLYWYRQTLGQGPEFLTYFQNEAQLEKSRLLSDRFSAERPKGSFSTLEIQRTEQGDSAMYLCASSLWAGENTEAFFGQGTRLTVV.

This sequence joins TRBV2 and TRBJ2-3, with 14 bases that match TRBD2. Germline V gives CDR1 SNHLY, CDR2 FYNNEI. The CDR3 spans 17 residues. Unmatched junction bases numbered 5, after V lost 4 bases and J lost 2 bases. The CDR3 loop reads CASSGWTSGGSTDTQYF. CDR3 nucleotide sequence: TGTGCCAGCAGTGGGTGGACTAGCGGGGGGTCCACAGATACGCAGTATTTT.

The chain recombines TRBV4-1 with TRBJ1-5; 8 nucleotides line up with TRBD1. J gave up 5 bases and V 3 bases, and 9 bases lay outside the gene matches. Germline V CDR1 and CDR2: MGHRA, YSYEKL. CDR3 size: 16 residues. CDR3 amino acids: CASSQGPGQVHQPQHF. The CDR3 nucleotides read TGCGCCAGCAGCCAGGGACCGGGACAGGTGCATCAGCCCCAGCATTTT.

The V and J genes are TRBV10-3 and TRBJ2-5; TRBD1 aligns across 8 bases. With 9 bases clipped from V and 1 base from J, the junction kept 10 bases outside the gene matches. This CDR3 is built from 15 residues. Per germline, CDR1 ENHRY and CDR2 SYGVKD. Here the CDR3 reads CAIGTGWVGQETQYF. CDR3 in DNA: TGTGCCATTGGGACAGGTTGGGTGGGCCAAGAGACCCAGTACTTC.

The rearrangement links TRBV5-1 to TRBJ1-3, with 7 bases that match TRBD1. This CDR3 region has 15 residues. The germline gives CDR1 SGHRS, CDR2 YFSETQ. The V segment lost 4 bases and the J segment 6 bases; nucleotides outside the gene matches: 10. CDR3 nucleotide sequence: TGCGCCAGCAGCCTGTCCGGGACAGTAGAAAACACCATATATTTT. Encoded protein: CASSLSGTVENTIYF.

The CDR3 DNA reads TGTGCCAGTAGTCTACAGGGGCCTGATAATTCACCCCTCCACTTT. Protein sequence: CASSLQGPDNSPLHF. The chain joins TRBV19 to TRBJ1-6; 7 bases are shared with TRBD1. The CDR3 length is 15 residues. V lost 5 bases and J lost 5; bases outside the gene matches: 6. CDR1 is LNHDA and CDR2 is SQIVND in the germline V gene (reference sequence). Looking up the rest from reference TRBV19 and TRBJ1-6 gives the full variable domain: DGGITQSPKYLFRKEGQNVTLSCEQNLNHDAMYWYRQDPGQGLRLIYYSQIVNDFQKGDIAEGYSVSREKKESFPLTVTSAQKNPTAFYLCASSLQGPDNSPLHFGNGTRLTVT.

CDR3: CASSLAGDYGYTF. CDR3 in DNA: TGTGCCAGCAGCTTAGCAGGGGACTATGGCTACACCTTC. The chain joins TRBV7-2 to TRBJ1-2; D is possibly TRBD1 (5 bases). Trimming stripped 0 bases from V and 3 bases from J, with 5 bases between. Germline V gene data show CDR1 as SGHTA and CDR2 as FQGNSA. The CDR3 sequence is 13 residues long.

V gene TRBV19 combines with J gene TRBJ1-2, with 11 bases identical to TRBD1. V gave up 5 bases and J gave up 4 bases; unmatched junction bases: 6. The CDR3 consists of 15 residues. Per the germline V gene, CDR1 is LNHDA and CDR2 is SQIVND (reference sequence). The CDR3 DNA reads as TGTGCCAGTAGTTCACGGACAGGGGGCTCCTATGGCTACACCTTC. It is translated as CASSSRTGGSYGYTF.